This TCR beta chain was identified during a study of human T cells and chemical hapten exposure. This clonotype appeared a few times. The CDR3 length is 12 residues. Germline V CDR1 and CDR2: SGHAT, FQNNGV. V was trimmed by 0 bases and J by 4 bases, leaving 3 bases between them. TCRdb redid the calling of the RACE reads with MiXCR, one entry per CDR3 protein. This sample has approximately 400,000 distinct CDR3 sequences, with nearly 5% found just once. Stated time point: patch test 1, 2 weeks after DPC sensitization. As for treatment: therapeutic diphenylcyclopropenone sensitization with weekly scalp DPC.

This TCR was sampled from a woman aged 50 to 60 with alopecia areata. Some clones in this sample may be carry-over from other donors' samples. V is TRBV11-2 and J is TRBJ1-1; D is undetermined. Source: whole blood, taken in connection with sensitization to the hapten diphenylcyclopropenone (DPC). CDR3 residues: CASSLDVTEAFF. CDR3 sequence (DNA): TGTGCCAGCAGCTTAGACGTCACTGAAGCTTTCTTT.